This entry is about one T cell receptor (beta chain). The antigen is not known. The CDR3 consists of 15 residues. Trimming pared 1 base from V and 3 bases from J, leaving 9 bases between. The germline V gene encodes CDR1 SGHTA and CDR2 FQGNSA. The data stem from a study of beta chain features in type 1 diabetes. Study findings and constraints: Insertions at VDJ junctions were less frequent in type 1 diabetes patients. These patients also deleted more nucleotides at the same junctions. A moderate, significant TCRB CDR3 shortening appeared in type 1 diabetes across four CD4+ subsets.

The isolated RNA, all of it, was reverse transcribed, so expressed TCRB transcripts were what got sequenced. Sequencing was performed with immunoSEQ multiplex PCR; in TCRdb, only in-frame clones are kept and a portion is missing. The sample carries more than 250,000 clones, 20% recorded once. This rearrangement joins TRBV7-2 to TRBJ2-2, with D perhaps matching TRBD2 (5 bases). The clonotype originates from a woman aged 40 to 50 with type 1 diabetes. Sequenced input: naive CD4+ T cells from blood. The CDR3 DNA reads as TGTGCCAGCAGCTTAGGTGGAGGAGACACCGGGGAGCTGTTTTTT. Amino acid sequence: CASSLGGGDTGELFF.